This T cell receptor beta chain was recorded in a study of somatic mutations in cytotoxic T cells in rheumatoid arthritis (TCRdb year 2017). Regarding the complete study: Some T-cell populations stained with V beta antibodies were sorted by flow on a FACSAria II or Sony SH800 to nearly 100% purity, with sorted V beta1+ cells additionally subjected to TCRB sequencing. The median ages of the patient and control groups were essentially identical. To characterize clonality, the study used TCRB deep sequencing while asking whether somatic mutations are carried by expanded CD8+ T-cell clones in newly diagnosed, untreated rheumatoid arthritis. TCRB deep sequencing was performed for 55 to 65 rheumatoid arthritis patients and some 19 healthy controls. Overall results and qualifications from the work: The antigen targets of the expanded CD8+ clones were unknown, and absence from virus-specific databases did not rule out viral specificity. CD8+ T-cell clonality in rheumatoid arthritis patients was not significantly different from that in age-matched healthy controls. Healthy controls showed no age-related increase in CD8+ clonality, whereas patients did (Spearman r ≈ 0.5). In about an eighth of the roughly 65 patients, more than 20% of CD8+ cells belonged to the largest CD8+ clone, while several identical CD8+ TCRB sequences were shared between blood and synovial fluid.

Sequencing of TCRB CDR3 was done on genomic DNA with the immunoSEQ assay. As for the authors' bioinformatics: Nothing other than productive TCRB rearrangements was included in the analyses. A clone was defined by a unique TCRB CDR3 sequence, and clonality was computed as a productive clonality index based on Shannon entropy. Repertoire overlap between two samples was calculated from the template counts of each clone relative to total templates per sample. V-gene usage from TCRB sequencing and V-gene usage measured by flow cytometry were correlated (Spearman r of roughly 0.61). This is the immuneACCESS table as TCRdb keeps it, with only in-frame sequences that have V and J called. A part of the clones is gone; compared with another copy, unresolved V genes explain less than half, and the rest is unexplained. V, J and clone size were drawn from that table, and D and trimming were deduced from the DNA. This sample gives more than 35,000 clones in total; 84% of them show up just once. The top ten constitute roughly 3.1% of the sample.

On this clone: Its binding antigen is unknown. The input lacks base qualities; no much larger clone sits a single base away.

Buffy coats from 20 blood donors served as healthy controls, a group that was about 60% female with a median age of 56 years (range roughly 21-75). On an AutoMACS, CD4+ and CD8+ cells were isolated via positive magnetic bead selection, and their purity was verified by flow cytometry. Peripheral blood mononuclear cells were isolated by Ficoll-Paque PLUS density gradient separation. DNA was extracted from CD4-enriched, CD8-enriched or PBMC samples with Nucleospin Tissue or Tissue XS kits and quantified with a Qubit 2.0 fluorometer. Sequenced material: CD8+ T cells sorted from blood. This TCR was sampled from a middle-aged man in good health.

The DNA reads TGCGCCAGCAGCCTCGGACAGGGGTTGAAAAACATTCAGTACTTC. It is translated as CASSLGQGLKNIQYF. The V and J genes are TRBV4-3 and TRBJ2-4, with TRBD1 matching 9 junction bases. Here V drops 4 bases and J drops 4 bases, and the junction holds 5 bases not matched to any gene. Counted from cysteine to phenylalanine, this CDR3 has 15 amino acids. Only the CDR3 part of the read is kept: 45 bases, read in frame from the first base. The germline V gene yields LGHNA for CDR1 and YSLEER for CDR2.